In this sample, the clone carrying this T cell receptor (beta chain) turned up many times. Its antigen is undetermined. 5'RACE generated cDNA with 10-nucleotide random UMIs. Over 170 million TCR-beta sequences from 15-18 subjects came from every sequencing run. From the 5' RACE reads, TCRdb called clonotypes with MiXCR, one entry per CDR3 protein. The data contain over 45,000 distinct CDR3 sequences, about 5.8% of them singletons. This sample is part of a study of neurological immune-mediated disorders. The wider study: Of approximately 34 multiple sclerosis patients, approximately 31 were relapsing-remitting and 3 secondary progressive. Study-wide findings and caveats: The repertoires of 18 of 34 multiple sclerosis patients fell into one related-CDR3 cluster (a possible signature) under phylogenetic grouping.

The CDR3 has 13 amino acids. The germline V gene encodes CDR1 MNHEY and CDR2 SVGEGT. Between the trimmed V and J ends, which lost 2 bases and 3 bases, there was a span of 8 bases. The sample consisted of CD4+ T cells from blood. The source of this sequence is a woman aged 18-35 years with multiple sclerosis. The rearrangement uses TRBV6-2 or TRBV6-3 and TRBJ2-7; possibly TRBD2 for D (5 bases). CDR3 sequence (DNA): TGTGCCAGCAGTTACCGGGAAGGCTACGAGCAGTACGTC. It translates to CASSYREGYEQYV.